The present T cell receptor beta chain was sequenced within a study of Graves' ophthalmopathy and Graves' hyperthyroidism. The germline V gene has CDR1 SGDLS and CDR2 YYNGEE. V lost 4 bases, J lost 0 bases, and 21 bases lay in between. The CDR3 consists of 18 residues. Worth noting for this clonotype: Its matching antigen is unknown.

From RNA, the CDR3 regions of TCR beta chains were amplified and sequenced. The first round was an RT-PCR with HTBI primers, and the second round was a multiplex PCR. TCRdb redid the calling of the multiplex PCR reads with MiXCR, one entry per CDR3 protein. This table holds about 1.2 million distinct CDR3 sequences, about 35% found once. General study findings and limits: The model's prediction of ophthalmopathy progression had just over 70% sensitivity and roughly 72% specificity. An approximately 84% specificity and around 90% sensitivity were achieved by a 13-signature model that separated ophthalmopathy from stable hyperthyroidism.

The receptor was derived from an adult man with Graves' hyperthyroidism. The chain uses TRBV9 and TRBJ2-3; the D gene is possibly TRBD2 (6 bases). The sequenced sample was peripheral blood or thyroid tissue (not recorded which). The CDR3 is CASSPWVGGTTSTDTQYF. In DNA form, the CDR3 reads TGTGCCAGCAGCCCGTGGGTTGGCGGGACCACTAGCACAGATACGCAGTATTTT.